This T cell receptor beta chain was identified in a study of blood T cell repertoires in COVID-19. Study-wide context: The United States, Italy and Spain were the sources of the acute and convalescent COVID-19 samples.

Original handling: Estimation of nucleated cell counts relied on the amplification of reference gene primers. The protocol was immunoSEQ multiplex PCR, while the TCRdb copy is restricted to in-frame clones and leaves out a portion. D and trimming were read from the DNA, whereas the V and J calls and clone size are those reported in that table. Among fewer than 250,000 clones listed, around 90% were seen once. The sample was peripheral blood. The sequence came from a man aged 25-40 years with COVID-19, enrolled during active disease.

Written as DNA, the CDR3 is TGTGCCAGCAGAGTACAGAGCGGCACTGAAGCTTTCTTT. This codes for CASRVQSGTEAFF. The V gene is TRBV7-2, the J gene TRBJ1-1; D ambiguous. This CDR3 region has 13 residues. Trimming took off 6 bases at V and 4 bases at J, with 12 bases between the two ends. CDR1 and CDR2 (germline): SGHTA, FQGNSA.